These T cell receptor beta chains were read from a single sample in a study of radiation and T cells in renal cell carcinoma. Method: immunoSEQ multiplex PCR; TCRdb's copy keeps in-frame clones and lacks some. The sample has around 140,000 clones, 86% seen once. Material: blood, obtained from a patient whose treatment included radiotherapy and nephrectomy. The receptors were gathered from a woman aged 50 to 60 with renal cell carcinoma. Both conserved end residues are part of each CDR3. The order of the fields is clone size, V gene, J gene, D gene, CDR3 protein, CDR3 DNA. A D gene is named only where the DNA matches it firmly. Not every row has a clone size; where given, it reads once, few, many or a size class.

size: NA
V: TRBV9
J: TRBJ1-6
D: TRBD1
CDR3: CASSVGTGGSPLHF
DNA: TGTGCCAGCAGCGTTGGGACAGGGGGTTCACCCCTCCACTTT

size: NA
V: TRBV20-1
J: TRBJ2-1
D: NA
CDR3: CSAQLYEQFF
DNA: TGCAGTGCTCAACTCTATGAGCAGTTCTTC

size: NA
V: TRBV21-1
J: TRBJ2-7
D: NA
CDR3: CASNTTGGPYEQYF
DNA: TGTGCCAGCAACACGACAGGGGGCCCCTACGAGCAGTACTTC

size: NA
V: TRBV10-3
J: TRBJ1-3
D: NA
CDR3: CAISWGGGENTIYF
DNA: TGTGCCATCAGCTGGGGAGGGGGTGAAAACACCATATATTTT

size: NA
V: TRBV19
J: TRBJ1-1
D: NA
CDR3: CATLRGGASDTEAFF
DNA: TGTGCCACTCTGAGGGGGGGAGCGTCCGACACTGAAGCTTTCTTT

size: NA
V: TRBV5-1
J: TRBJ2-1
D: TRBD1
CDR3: CASSPLRTGRASGDNEQFF
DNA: TGCGCCAGCAGCCCCCTTAGGACAGGGCGCGCGTCAGGAGACAATGAGCAGTTCTTC

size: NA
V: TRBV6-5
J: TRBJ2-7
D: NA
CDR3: CASEIRAGAYEQYF
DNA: TGTGCCAGCGAAATCCGGGCAGGGGCCTACGAGCAGTACTTC

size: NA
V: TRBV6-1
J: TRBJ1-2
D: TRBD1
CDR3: CASSAPVWDRAYGYTF
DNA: TGTGCCAGCAGTGCCCCGGTATGGGACAGAGCTTATGGCTACACCTTC

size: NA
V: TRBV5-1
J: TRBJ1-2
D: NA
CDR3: CASSLSQGGQVGYTF
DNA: TGCGCCAGCAGCTTGTCTCAAGGGGGGCAAGTTGGCTACACCTTC

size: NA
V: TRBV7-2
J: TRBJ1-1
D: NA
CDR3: CASSLQYGEGTEAFF
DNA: TGTGCCAGCAGCCTACAGTATGGGGAAGGCACTGAAGCTTTCTTT

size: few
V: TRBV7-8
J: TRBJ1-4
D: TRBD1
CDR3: CASSLEGRGPSNEKLFF
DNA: TGTGCCAGCAGCTTAGAAGGCAGGGGGCCGTCTAATGAAAAACTGTTTTTT

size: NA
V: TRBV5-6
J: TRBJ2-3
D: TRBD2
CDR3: CASSPGGNTDTQYF
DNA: TGTGCCAGCAGCCCGGGGGGGAACACAGATACGCAGTATTTT

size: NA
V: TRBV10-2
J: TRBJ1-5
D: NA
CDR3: CASSESMGVQPQHF
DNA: TGCGCCAGCAGTGAGTCCATGGGAGTTCAGCCCCAGCATTTT

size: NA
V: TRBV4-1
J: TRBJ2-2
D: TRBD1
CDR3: CASSQDSLGQGRTGELFF
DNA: TGCGCCAGCAGCCAAGATAGTTTGGGACAGGGAAGGACCGGGGAGCTGTTTTTT

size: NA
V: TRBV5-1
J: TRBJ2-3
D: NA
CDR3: CASSLVGASTDTQYF
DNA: TGCGCCAGCAGCTTGGTGGGGGCGAGCACAGATACGCAGTATTTT

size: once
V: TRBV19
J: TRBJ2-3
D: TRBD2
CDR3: CASTYGLAGGPHTQYF
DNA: TGTGCCAGTACCTATGGTCTAGCGGGGGGGCCACATACGCAGTATTTT

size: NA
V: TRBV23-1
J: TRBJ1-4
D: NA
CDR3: CASSRLGANEKLFF
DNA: TGCGCCAGCAGCCGTTTAGGGGCTAATGAAAAACTGTTTTTT

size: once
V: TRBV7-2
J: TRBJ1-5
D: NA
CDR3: CASRPTGPNNQPQHF
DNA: TGTGCCAGCAGGCCTACAGGGCCGAACAATCAGCCCCAGCATTTT

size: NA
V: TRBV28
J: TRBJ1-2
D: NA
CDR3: CASRFDPYGYTF
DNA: TGTGCCAGCAGGTTCGACCCCTATGGCTACACCTTC

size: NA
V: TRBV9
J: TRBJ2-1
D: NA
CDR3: CASSVEQTGNEQFF
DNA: TGTGCCAGCAGCGTAGAACAGACCGGCAATGAGCAGTTCTTC

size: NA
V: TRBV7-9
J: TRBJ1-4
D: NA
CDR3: CASKKGATNEKLFF
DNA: TGTGCCAGCAAGAAAGGTGCAACTAATGAAAAACTGTTTTTT

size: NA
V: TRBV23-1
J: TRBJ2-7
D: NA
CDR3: CASSQITIAELYEQYF
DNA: TGCGCCAGCAGTCAGATCACAATAGCGGAACTCTACGAGCAGTACTTC

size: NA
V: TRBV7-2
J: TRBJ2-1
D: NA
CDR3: CASSSTKDNEQFF
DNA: TGTGCCAGCAGCTCGACGAAAGACAATGAGCAGTTCTTC

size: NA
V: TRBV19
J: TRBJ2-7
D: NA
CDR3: CASSNLGTPTYEQYF
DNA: TGTGCCAGTAGTAATCTCGGGACACCGACCTACGAGCAGTACTTC

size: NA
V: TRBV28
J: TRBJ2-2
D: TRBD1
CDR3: CASSTDRGRTGELFF
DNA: TGTGCCAGCAGTACGGACAGGGGCCGAACCGGGGAGCTGTTTTTT

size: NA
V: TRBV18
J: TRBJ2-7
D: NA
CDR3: CASSPRGDSSEQYF
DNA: TGTGCCAGCTCACCTCGTGGAGATTCCAGCGAGCAGTACTTC

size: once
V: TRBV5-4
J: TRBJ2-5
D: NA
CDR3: CASSDTGTQETQYF
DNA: TGTGCCAGCAGCGATACGGGAACGCAAGAGACCCAGTACTTC

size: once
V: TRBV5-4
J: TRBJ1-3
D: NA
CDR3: CASSPGGAPGLNTIYF
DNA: TGTGCCAGCAGCCCCGGGGGCGCTCCTGGACTAAACACCATATATTTT

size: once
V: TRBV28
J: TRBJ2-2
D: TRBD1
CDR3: CASSWTGEVNAGELFF
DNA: TGTGCCAGCAGTTGGACAGGAGAGGTCAACGCCGGGGAGCTGTTTTTT

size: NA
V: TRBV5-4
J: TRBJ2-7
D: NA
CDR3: CASSLLEDEQYF
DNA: TGTGCCAGCAGCTTGTTGGAAGACGAGCAGTACTTC

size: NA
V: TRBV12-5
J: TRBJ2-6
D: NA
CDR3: CASGLDRMGANVLTF
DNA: TGTGCTAGTGGTTTGGACAGGATGGGGGCCAACGTCCTGACTTTC

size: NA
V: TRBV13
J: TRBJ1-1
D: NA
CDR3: CATLYRVGTEAFF
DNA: TGTGCCACCCTATACAGGGTTGGGACTGAAGCTTTCTTT

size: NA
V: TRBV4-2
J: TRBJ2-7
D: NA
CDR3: CASSQGKGGAYEQYF
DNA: TGTGCCAGCAGCCAAGGGAAGGGCGGCGCCTACGAGCAGTACTTC

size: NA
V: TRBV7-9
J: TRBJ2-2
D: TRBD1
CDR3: CASSPPGQGTNTGELFF
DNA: TGTGCCAGCAGCCCGCCGGGACAGGGGACGAACACCGGGGAGCTGTTTTTT

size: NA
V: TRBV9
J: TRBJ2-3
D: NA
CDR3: CASSVDEDTQYF
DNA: TGTGCCAGCAGCGTTGACGAGGATACGCAGTATTTT

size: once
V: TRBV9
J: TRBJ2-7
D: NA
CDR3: CASSPWEATLYEQYF
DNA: TGTGCCAGCAGCCCGTGGGAGGCCACCCTCTACGAGCAGTACTTC

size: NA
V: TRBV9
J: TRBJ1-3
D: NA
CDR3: CASSVPETASGNTIYF
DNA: TGTGCCAGCAGCGTACCCGAAACGGCCTCTGGAAACACCATATATTTT

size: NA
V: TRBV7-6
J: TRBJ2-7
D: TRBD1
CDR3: CATSPGQGSYEQYF
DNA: TGTGCCACCAGCCCAGGACAGGGATCCTACGAGCAGTACTTC